This TCR beta chain was profiled in a study of post-analysis software for immune sequencing data. Overall study context: Multiple sclerosis in the patients followed relapsing-remitting, secondary progressive and progressive-relapsing courses. Study-level results: Samples prepared in the same batch strongly co-clustered by F measure. A significant reduction in normalized Chao1 diversity was observed in multiple sclerosis patients versus controls.

Of note for this clonotype: Its specificity is unknown.

Prepared libraries of TCR beta cDNA carried unique molecular identifiers. Some 500,000 cDNA molecules were recovered from an input of 1 to 10 million T cells. TCRdb analysed the PCR reads with MiXCR anew, one entry per CDR3 protein. The top ten clones hold roughly 5.2% of a sample with fewer than 900,000 distinct CDR3 sequences, 46% of them seen once. What was sequenced was blood. This TCR came from a girl aged 5 to 17 with multiple sclerosis.

The CDR3 DNA reads as TGTGCCAGCCCCATAACTAGTACAGGGATCGAATCTGGGGCCAACGTCCTGACTTTC. Translation gives CASPITSTGIESGANVLTF. The rearrangement links TRBV7-9 to TRBJ2-6; tentatively, D is TRBD1 (6 bases). The CDR3 is 19 amino acids. Trimming shortened V by 8 bases and J by 1 base, and 24 bases separated the two germline ends. The germline V gene has CDR1 SEHNR and CDR2 FQNEAQ (reference sequence).